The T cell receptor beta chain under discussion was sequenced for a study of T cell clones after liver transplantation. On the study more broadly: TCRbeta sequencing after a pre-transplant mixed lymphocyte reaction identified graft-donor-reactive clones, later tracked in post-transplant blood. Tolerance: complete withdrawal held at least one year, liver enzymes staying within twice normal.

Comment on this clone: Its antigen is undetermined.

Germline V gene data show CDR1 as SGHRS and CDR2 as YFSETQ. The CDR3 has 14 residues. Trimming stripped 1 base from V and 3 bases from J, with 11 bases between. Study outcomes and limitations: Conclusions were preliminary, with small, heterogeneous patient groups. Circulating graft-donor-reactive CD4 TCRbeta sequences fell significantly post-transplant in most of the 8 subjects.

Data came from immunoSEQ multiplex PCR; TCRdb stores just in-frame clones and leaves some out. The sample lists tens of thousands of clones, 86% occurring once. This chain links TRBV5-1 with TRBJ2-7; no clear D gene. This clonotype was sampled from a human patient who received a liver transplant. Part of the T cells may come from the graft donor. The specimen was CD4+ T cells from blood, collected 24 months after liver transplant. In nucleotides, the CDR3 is TGCGCCAGCAGCTTGTTTGAGCCCAGCTACGAGCAGTACTTC. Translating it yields CASSLFEPSYEQYF.